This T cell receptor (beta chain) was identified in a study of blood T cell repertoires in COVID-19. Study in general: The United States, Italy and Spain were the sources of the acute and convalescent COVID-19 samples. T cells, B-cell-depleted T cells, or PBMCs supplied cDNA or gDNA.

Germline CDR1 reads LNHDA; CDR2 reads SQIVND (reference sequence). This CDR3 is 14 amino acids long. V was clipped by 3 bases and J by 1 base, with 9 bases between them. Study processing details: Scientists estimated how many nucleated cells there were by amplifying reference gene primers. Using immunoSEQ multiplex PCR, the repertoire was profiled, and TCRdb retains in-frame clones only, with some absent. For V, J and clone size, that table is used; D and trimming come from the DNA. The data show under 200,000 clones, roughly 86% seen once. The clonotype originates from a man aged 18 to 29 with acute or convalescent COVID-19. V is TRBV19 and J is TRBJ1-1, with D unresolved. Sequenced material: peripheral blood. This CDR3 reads CASSMTRGNTEAFF. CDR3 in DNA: TGTGCCAGTAGTATGACGCGGGGGAACACTGAAGCTTTCTTT. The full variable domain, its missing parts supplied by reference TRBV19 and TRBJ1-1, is DGGITQSPKYLFRKEGQNVTLSCEQNLNHDAMYWYRQDPGQGLRLIYYSQIVNDFQKGDIAEGYSVSREKKESFPLTVTSAQKNPTAFYLCASSMTRGNTEAFFGQGTRLTVV.